The present T cell receptor beta chain was sequenced within a study of cytomegalovirus exposure and HLA in healthy donors. General study results and limits: A list of 150 to 200 TCR beta chains associated with cytomegalovirus was given. Under in vitro conditions, three CMV-associated chains were confirmed as specific for CMV antigens.

The CDR3 totals 14 residues. Germline assignment: CDR1 SGHRS and CDR2 YFSETQ. The V and J ends lost 1 base and 4 bases, in that order; junction bases with no gene match: 4. 60 Vbeta and 13 Jbeta primers were used in PCR. Some clones are missing from TCRdb's copy, which holds only in-frame ones; the method was immunoSEQ multiplex PCR. The table has about 160,000 clones, 80% to 90% seen once. In the case of this clone: The target antigen is unknown.

The receptor was isolated from a woman in her 30s in good health and CMV-seropositive. Sequencing was performed on PBMCs. This chain links TRBV5-1 with TRBJ2-7; 8 bases line up with TRBD1. CDR3 DNA sequence: TGCGCCAGCAGCTTGCCAGGGGGCTCTTACGAGCAGTACTTC. The encoded protein is CASSLPGGSYEQYF.